Below are 9 T cell receptor beta chains sequenced from a single sample in a study of blood T cell repertoires in COVID-19. Sequencing was performed with immunoSEQ multiplex PCR; in TCRdb, only in-frame clones are kept and a portion is missing. The data hold approximately 200,000 clones, with approximately 92% observed a single time. Source material: PBMCs or T cells enriched from blood (not recorded which). These receptors all stem from a woman younger than 30 in a cohort exposed to, infected with or recovered from COVID-19 (not recorded which).

The V call is TRBV5-1, the J call TRBJ2-7, with 8 bases that match TRBD1. The CDR3 is made up of 14 amino acids. The V gene end was trimmed by 4 bases and the J gene end by 2 bases; junction bases not matched to a gene: 5. In germline, CDR1 is SGHRS, CDR2 YFSETQ. In nucleotides, the CDR3 is TGCGCCAGCAGCCTACAGGGGGACGCCTACGAGCAGTACTTC. Its protein product is CASSLQGDAYEQYF.

V gene TRBV5-1 combines with J gene TRBJ2-2, with TRBD2 as a possible D gene (5 bases). CDR1 SGHRS and CDR2 YFSETQ come from the germline V gene. The V and J ends lost 4 bases and 1 base respectively, with 8 bases between them. The CDR3 runs 14 residues. The CDR3 sequence: CASSPGVNTGELFF. DNA for the CDR3: TGCGCCAGCAGCCCCGGGGTGAACACCGGGGAGCTGTTTTTT.

The chain uses TRBV5-6 and TRBJ1-1; 9 bases match TRBD1. With 0 bases clipped from V and 10 bases from J, the junction kept 4 bases outside the gene matches. CDR1 is SGHDT and CDR2 is YYEEEE in the germline V gene. The CDR3 extends over 13 amino acids. CDR3 sequence (DNA): TGTGCCAGCAGCTTGGGACAGGGGGAGGTAGCTTTCTTT. Translated, it gives CASSLGQGEVAFF.

This chain joins TRBV5-4 and TRBJ2-5, with a weak D call TRBD1 (7 bases). The V and J ends lost 4 bases and 4 bases respectively, with 17 bases between them. Germline V gene sequence: CDR1 SGHNT, CDR2 YYREEE (reference sequence). This CDR3 comprises 15 residues. The CDR3: CASSPGGGGPETQYF. As DNA, the CDR3 is TGTGCCAGCAGCCCGGGCGGAGGGGGCCCAGAGACCCAGTACTTC.

The gene calls are TRBV4-2 and TRBJ1-2; 8 bases fit TRBD1. J was trimmed by 9 bases and V by 5 bases; bases with no gene match: 8. This CDR3 comprises 13 residues. CDR1 and CDR2 from the germline V gene are LGHNA and YNFKEQ. CDR3 residues: CASSSTGQDSYTF. The CDR3 nucleotides read TGTGCCAGCAGCTCTACGGGACAGGATAGCTACACCTTC.

This clone was detected once. The chain links TRBV9 to TRBJ2-2, with TRBD2 identical over 8 bases. This CDR3 has 18 residues. Germline lookup yields CDR1 SGDLS and CDR2 YYNGEE. After removal of 0 bases from V and 0 bases from J, the junction contained 7 bases not matched to a gene. The CDR3 bases are TGTGCCAGCAGCGTAGTTGCTAGCGGGTCCGCGAACACCGGGGAGCTGTTTTTT. Protein: CASSVVASGSANTGELFF.

This rearrangement joins TRBV19 to TRBJ2-7; 9 nucleotides agree with TRBD1. The CDR3 is 14 residues long. CDR1 is LNHDA, CDR2 SQIVND, per germline (reference sequence). With V trimmed by 2 bases and J by 6 bases, 5 bases remained unmatched. The CDR3 is CASSIRATGGEQYF. CDR3 DNA: TGTGCCAGTAGTATACGGGCGACAGGGGGCGAGCAGTACTTC.

V usage is TRBV5-1 and J usage is TRBJ2-5; D perhaps matches TRBD2 (6 bases). The germline CDR1 and CDR2 sequences are SGHRS and YFSETQ. This CDR3 is built from 16 residues. Trimming removed 5 bases at V and 1 base at J, with 18 bases between. This CDR3 reads CASRPRWTGSQETQYF. As DNA, the CDR3 is TGCGCCAGCAGACCCCGCTGGACCGGGAGCCAAGAGACCCAGTACTTC. The full variable domain, in which reference TRBV5-1 and TRBJ2-5 provide the parts outside the CDR3, is KAGVTQTPRYLIKTRGQQVTLSCSPISGHRSVSWYQQTPGQGLQFLFEYFSETQRNKGNFPGRFSGRQFSNSRSEMNVSTLELGDSALYLCASRPRWTGSQETQYFGPGTRLLVL.

The rearrangement uses TRBV27 and TRBJ2-5, with a tentative D call TRBD1 (6 bases). This CDR3 spans 16 amino acids. V was clipped by 4 bases and J by 1 base, with 16 bases between them. The V gene's germline CDR1 is MNHEY and CDR2 SMNVEV (reference sequence). DNA for the CDR3: TGTGCCAGCAGTTACGACCGGGACACGCTCCAAGAGACCCAGTACTTC. This gives the protein CASSYDRDTLQETQYF.